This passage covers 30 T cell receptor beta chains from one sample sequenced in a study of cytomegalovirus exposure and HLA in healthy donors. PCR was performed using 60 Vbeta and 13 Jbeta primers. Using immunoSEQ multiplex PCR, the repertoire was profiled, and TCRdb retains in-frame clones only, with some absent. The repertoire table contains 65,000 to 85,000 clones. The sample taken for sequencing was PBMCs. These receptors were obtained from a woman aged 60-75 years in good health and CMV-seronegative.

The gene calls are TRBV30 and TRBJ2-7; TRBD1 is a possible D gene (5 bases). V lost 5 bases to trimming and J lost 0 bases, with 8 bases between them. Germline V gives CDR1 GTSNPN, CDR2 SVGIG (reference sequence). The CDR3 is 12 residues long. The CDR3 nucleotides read TGTGCCTGGGACAGAGGCTCCTACGAGCAGTACTTC. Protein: CAWDRGSYEQYF.

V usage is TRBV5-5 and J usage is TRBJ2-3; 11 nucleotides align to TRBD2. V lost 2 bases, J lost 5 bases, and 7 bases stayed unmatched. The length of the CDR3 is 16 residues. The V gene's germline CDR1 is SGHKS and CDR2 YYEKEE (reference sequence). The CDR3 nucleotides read TGTGCCAGCAGCTTTTCGCTAGCGGGAGGTATAGATACGCAGTATTTT. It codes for CASSFSLAGGIDTQYF.

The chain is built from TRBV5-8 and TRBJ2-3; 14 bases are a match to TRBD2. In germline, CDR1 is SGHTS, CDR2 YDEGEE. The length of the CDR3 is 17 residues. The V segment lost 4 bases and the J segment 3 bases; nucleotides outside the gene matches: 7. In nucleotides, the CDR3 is TGTGCCAGCAGCCCCGGGACTAGCGGGAGTCTAACAGATACGCAGTATTTT. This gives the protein CASSPGTSGSLTDTQYF.

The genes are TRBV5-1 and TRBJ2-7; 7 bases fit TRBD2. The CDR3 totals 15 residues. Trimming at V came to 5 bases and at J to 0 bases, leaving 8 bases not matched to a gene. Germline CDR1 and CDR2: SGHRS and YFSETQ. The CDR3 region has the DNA TGCGCCAGCAGAATCGTTGGCGGGAGCTCCTACGAGCAGTACTTC. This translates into CASRIVGGSSYEQYF.

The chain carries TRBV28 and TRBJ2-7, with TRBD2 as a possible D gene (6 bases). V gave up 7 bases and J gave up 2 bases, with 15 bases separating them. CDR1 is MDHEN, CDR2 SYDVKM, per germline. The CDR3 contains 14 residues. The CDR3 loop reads CASTPGGPPYEQYF. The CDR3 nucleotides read TGTGCCAGCACTCCTGGAGGGCCTCCCTACGAGCAGTACTTC.

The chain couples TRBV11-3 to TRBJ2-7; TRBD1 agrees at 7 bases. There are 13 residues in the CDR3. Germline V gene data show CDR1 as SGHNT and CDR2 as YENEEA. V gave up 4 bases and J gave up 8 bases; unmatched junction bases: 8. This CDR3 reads CASSSSGQSKQYF. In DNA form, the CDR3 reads TGTGCCAGCAGCTCCTCGGGACAGAGTAAGCAGTACTTC.

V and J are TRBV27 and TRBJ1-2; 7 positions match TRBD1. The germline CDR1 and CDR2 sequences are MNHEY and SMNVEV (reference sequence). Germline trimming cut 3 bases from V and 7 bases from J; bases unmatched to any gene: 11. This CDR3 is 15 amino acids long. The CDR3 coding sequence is TGTGCCAGCAGTTTGTTTCTCAGGGGGTTCGGTGGCTACACCTTC. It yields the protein CASSLFLRGFGGYTF.

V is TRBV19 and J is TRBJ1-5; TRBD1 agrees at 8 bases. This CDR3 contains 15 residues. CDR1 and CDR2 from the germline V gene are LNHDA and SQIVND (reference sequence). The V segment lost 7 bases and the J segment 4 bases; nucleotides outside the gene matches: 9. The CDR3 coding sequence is TGTGCCAGTACGTTCCGGGACAGGCAAAATCAGCCCCAGCATTTT. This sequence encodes CASTFRDRQNQPQHF. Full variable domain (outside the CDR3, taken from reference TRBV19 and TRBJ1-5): DGGITQSPKYLFRKEGQNVTLSCEQNLNHDAMYWYRQDPGQGLRLIYYSQIVNDFQKGDIAEGYSVSREKKESFPLTVTSAQKNPTAFYLCASTFRDRQNQPQHFGDGTRLSIL.

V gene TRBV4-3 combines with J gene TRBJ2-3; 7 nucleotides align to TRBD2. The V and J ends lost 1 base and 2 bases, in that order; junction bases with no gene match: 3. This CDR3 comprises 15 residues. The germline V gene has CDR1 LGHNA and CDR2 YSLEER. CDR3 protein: CASSQGAGITDTQYF. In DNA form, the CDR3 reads TGCGCCAGCAGCCAAGGAGCGGGGATCACAGATACGCAGTATTTT.

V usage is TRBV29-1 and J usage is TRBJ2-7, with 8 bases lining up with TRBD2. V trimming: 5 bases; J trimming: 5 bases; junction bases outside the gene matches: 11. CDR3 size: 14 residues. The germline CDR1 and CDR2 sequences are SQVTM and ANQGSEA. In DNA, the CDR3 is TGCAGCGTTCGTTGGCGGGAGGTTAAACACGAGCAGTACTTC. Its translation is CSVRWREVKHEQYF.

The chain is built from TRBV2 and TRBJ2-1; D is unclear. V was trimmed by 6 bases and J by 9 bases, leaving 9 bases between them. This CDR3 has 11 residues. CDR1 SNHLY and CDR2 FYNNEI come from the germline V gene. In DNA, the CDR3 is TGTGCCAGCAGCCCGTTCGGTGAGCAGTTCTTC. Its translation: CASSPFGEQFF.

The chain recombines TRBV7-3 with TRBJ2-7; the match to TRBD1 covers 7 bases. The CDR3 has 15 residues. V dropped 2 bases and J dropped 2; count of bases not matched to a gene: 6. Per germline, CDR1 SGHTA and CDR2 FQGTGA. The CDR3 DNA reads TGTGCCAGCAGCTTAGGACAGGCCCACACCTACGAGCAGTACTTC. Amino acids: CASSLGQAHTYEQYF.

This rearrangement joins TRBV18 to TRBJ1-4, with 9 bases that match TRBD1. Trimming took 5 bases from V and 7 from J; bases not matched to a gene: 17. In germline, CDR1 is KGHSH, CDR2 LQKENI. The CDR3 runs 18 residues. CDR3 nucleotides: TGTGCCAGCTCAGAATACCCGGGACAGGGTGCGGACGGTGAAAAACTGTTTTTT. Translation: CASSEYPGQGADGEKLFF.

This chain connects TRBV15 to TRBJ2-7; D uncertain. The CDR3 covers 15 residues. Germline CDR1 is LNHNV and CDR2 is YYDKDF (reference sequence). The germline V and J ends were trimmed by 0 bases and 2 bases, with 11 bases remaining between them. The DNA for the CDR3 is TGTGCCACCAGCAGAGATCTCGGCGGCGCCTACGAGCAGTACTTC. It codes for CATSRDLGGAYEQYF.

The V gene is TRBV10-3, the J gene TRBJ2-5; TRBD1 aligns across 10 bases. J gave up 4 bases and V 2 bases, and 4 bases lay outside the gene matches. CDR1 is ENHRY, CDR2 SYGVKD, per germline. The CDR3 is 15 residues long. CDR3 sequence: CAISERQGAGETQYF. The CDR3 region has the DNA TGTGCCATCAGTGAGCGACAGGGGGCAGGAGAGACCCAGTACTTC.

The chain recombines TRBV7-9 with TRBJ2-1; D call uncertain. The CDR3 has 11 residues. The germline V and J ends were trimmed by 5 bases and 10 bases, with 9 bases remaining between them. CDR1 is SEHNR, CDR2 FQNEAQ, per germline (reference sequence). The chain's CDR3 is CASSPVSEQFF. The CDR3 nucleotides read TGTGCCAGCAGCCCAGTCTCGGAGCAGTTCTTC.

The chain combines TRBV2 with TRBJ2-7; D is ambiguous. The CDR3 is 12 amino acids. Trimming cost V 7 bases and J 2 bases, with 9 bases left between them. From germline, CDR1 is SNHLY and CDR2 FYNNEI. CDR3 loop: CASTASPYEQYF. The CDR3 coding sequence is TGTGCCAGCACGGCTAGTCCCTACGAGCAGTACTTC.

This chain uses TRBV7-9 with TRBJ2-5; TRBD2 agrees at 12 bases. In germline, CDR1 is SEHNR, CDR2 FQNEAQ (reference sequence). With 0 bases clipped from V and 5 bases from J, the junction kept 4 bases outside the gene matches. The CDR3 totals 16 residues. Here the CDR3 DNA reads TGTGCCAGCAGCTTAGCGACTAGCGGGAGCAGGGAGACCCAGTACTTC. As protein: CASSLATSGSRETQYF.

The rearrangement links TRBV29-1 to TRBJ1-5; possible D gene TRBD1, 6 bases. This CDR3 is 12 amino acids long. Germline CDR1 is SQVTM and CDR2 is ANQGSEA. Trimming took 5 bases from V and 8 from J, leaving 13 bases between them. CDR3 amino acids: CSVRHPGEPQHF. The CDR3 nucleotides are TGCAGCGTTCGGCACCCAGGGGAGCCCCAGCATTTT.

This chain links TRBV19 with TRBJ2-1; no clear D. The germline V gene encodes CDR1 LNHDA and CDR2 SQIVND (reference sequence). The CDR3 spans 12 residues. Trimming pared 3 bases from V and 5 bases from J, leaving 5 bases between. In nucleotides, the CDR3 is TGTGCCAGTAGTATGAGAGACAATGAGCAGTTCTTC. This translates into CASSMRDNEQFF.

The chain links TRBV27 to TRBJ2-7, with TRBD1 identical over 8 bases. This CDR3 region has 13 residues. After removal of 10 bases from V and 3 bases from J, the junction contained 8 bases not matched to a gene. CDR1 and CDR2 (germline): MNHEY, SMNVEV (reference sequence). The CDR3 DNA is TGTGCCATCGCATCGGGACAGGACTACGAGCAGTACTTC. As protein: CAIASGQDYEQYF.

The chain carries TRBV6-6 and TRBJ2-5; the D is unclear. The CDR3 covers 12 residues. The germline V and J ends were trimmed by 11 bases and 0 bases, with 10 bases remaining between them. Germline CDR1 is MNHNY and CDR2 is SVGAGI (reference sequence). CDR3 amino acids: CACSRDQETQYF. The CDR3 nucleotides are TGTGCCTGCTCACGGGACCAAGAGACCCAGTACTTC.

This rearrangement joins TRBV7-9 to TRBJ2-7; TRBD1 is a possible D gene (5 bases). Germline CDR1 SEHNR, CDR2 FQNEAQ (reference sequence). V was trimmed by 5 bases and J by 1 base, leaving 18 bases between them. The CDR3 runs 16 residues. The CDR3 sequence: CASSPSYQGRSYEQYF. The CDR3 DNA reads TGTGCCAGCAGCCCGAGTTATCAGGGAAGATCCTACGAGCAGTACTTC.

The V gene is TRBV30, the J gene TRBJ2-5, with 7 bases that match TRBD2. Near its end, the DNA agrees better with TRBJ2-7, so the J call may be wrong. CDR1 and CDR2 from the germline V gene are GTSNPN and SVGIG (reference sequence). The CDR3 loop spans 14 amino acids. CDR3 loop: CAWNPGTNNYEQYF. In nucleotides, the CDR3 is TGTGCCTGGAACCCCGGGACTAATAACTACGAGCAGTACTTC.

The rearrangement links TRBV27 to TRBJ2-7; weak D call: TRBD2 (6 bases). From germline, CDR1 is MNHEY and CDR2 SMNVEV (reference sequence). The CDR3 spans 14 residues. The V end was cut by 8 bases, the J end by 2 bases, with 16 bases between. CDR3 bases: TGTGCCAGCCGGCGGGACGAAATCCCCTACGAGCAGTACTTC. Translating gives CASRRDEIPYEQYF.

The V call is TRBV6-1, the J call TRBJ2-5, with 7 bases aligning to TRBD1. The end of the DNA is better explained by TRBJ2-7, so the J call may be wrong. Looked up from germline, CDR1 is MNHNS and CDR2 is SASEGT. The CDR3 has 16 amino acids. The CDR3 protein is CASSEQGGKNPYEQYF. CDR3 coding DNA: TGTGCCAGCAGTGAACAAGGGGGCAAAAACCCCTACGAGCAGTACTTC.

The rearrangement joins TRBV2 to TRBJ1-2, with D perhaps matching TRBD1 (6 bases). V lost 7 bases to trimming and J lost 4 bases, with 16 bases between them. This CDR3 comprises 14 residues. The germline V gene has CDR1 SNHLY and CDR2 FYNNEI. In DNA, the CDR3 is TGTGCCAGCAACCATGGGGGCTCGGGCTATGGCTACACCTTC. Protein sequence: CASNHGGSGYGYTF.

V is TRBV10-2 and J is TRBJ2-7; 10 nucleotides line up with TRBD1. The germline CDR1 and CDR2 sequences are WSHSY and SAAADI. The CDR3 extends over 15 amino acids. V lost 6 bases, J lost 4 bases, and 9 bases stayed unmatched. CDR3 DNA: TGCGCCAGCAGATTAGGGACAGGGGTTTATTACGAGCAGTACTTC. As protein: CASRLGTGVYYEQYF.

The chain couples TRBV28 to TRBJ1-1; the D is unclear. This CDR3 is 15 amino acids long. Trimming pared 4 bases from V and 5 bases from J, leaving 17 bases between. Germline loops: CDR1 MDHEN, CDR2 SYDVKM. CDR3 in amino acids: CASSSSGIKGTEAFF. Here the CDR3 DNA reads TGTGCCAGCAGTTCGTCCGGGATCAAGGGTACTGAAGCTTTCTTT.

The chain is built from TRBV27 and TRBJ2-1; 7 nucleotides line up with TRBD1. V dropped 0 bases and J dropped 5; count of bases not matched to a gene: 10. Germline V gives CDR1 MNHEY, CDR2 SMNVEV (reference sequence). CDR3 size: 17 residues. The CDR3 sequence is CASSLSNRGLTNNEQFF. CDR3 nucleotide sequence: TGTGCCAGCAGTTTATCGAACAGGGGCCTAACTAACAATGAGCAGTTCTTC.